Below, 9 T cell receptor beta chains from the same sample are listed, as sequenced in a study of CD8 T cells in Susac syndrome. Random hexamers served to reverse transcribe roughly 0.45 to 1 ug RNA. TCRdb redid the calling of the immunoSEQ multiplex PCR reads with MiXCR, one entry per CDR3 protein. The data hold 350,000 to 550,000 distinct CDR3 sequences, with 75% to 90% observed a single time. Specimen: CD8+ T cells from PBMCs. The receptors were gathered from a human donor with multiple sclerosis.

The V gene is TRBV20-1, the J gene TRBJ1-2, with a weak D call TRBD1 (6 bases). CDR1 and CDR2 (germline): DFQATT, SNEGSKA (reference sequence). The CDR3 spans 17 residues. V lost 0 bases and J 6 bases, leaving 23 bases between the germline ends. The CDR3 here is CSARDSSAGEISNGYTF. DNA of the CDR3: TGCAGTGCTAGAGATTCAAGTGCAGGGGAAATCTCGAATGGCTACACCTTC.

This clonotype appeared a few times. This chain connects TRBV27 to TRBJ2-7; 9 bases match TRBD1. Germline values: CDR1 MNHEY, CDR2 SMNVEV (reference sequence). The junction had 8 bases not matched to a gene; V was cut back by 4 bases and J by 4 bases. The CDR3 sequence is 15 residues long. Here the CDR3 reads CASSSSDRGRYEQYF. The CDR3 DNA follows: TGTGCCAGCAGTTCATCGGACAGGGGCCGGTACGAGCAGTACTTC.

This chain uses TRBV27 with TRBJ2-7, with D perhaps given as TRBD1 or TRBD2 (6 bases each). Trimming took off 6 bases at V and 2 bases at J, with 14 bases between the two ends. The CDR3 consists of 14 residues. Germline CDR1 MNHEY, CDR2 SMNVEV (reference sequence). CDR3 sequence (DNA): TGTGCCAGCAGCCGAGGGGGGCCAGCCTACGAGCAGTACTTC. Encoded protein: CASSRGGPAYEQYF.

The V gene is TRBV4-1, the J gene TRBJ2-6, with D possibly TRBD2 on 6 matching bases. The germline CDR1 and CDR2 sequences are MGHRA and YSYEKL. Trimming left V 4 bases short and J 4 bases short, with 17 bases between. This CDR3 comprises 17 residues. CDR3 region: CASSPRGGAAGANVLTF. The CDR3 nucleotides read TGCGCCAGCAGCCCCCGAGGAGGGGCCGCCGGGGCCAACGTCCTGACTTTC.

The chain joins TRBV9 to TRBJ1-1; D remains unclear. Germline V gene lookup returns CDR1 SGDLS and CDR2 YYNGEE. V lost 4 bases and J 3 bases, leaving 13 bases between the germline ends. This CDR3 is built from 14 residues. In DNA, the CDR3 is TGTGCCAGCAGCCAGAAACCCGGGTACACTGAAGCTTTCTTT. The encoded protein is CASSQKPGYTEAFF.

In DNA form, the CDR3 reads TGTGCCAGCAGTTTACAGGGGCCTTACTATGGCTACACCTTC. Translation gives CASSLQGPYYGYTF. This chain joins TRBV12-3 or TRBV12-4 and TRBJ1-2, with a possible D match to TRBD1 (6 bases). Trimming removed 2 bases at V and 3 bases at J, with 10 bases between. CDR3 size: 14 residues.

This chain's CDR3 is CASSTSGGASDTQYF. The CDR3 nucleotides are TGCGCCAGCAGCACGAGCGGGGGGGCGTCAGATACGCAGTATTTT. This sequence joins TRBV4-1 and TRBJ2-3; 10 bases agree with TRBD2. CDR3 length: 15 amino acids. V lost 5 bases and J lost 4; bases outside the gene matches: 6. Germline lookup yields CDR1 MGHRA and CDR2 YSYEKL.

V and J are TRBV11-2 and TRBJ1-1; D possibly corresponds to TRBD1 (5 bases). Germline lookup yields CDR1 SGHAT and CDR2 FQNNGV. V dropped 3 bases and J dropped 5 bases, with 13 bases sitting between them. This CDR3 spans 14 amino acids. The chain's CDR3 is CASSLGRRGTEAFF. CDR3 DNA sequence: TGTGCCAGCAGCTTGGGACGGCGTGGGACTGAAGCTTTCTTT.

This clonotype has just one count. CDR3 in amino acids: CAWTGEVGGAYNEQFF. The CDR3, as DNA: TGTGCCTGGACCGGAGAGGTCGGGGGCGCCTACAATGAGCAGTTCTTC. The gene calls are TRBV30 and TRBJ2-1; D may match TRBD1 or TRBD2 (6 bases each). CDR3 length: 16 residues. Looked up from germline, CDR1 is GTSNPN and CDR2 is SVGIG (reference sequence). V gave up 4 bases and J gave up 2 bases, with 18 bases separating them.